One and the same sample provided the 20 T cell receptor beta chains below, sequenced in a study of shared clonotypes between healthy human individuals. Naive-designated CD8 cells lacked CD45RO, were positively enriched for CCR7, and omitted terminally differentiated effector memory CD45RA+ cells. The table came from immunoSEQ multiplex PCR; TCRdb's copy has only in-frame clones and leaves some out. The table includes about 2.1 million clones, around 93% detected once. The sequenced sample consisted of naive CD8+ T cells from PBMCs. These receptors all come from a man aged 18 to 35 in good health. Some clones in this sample may be carry-over from other donors' samples.

The CDR3 is CSVEDPGAVTDTQYF. DNA of the CDR3: TGCAGCGTTGAAGACCCTGGGGCCGTCACAGATACGCAGTATTTT. V gene TRBV29-1 combines with J gene TRBJ2-3; D is perhaps TRBD1 (5 bases). Germline assignment: CDR1 SQVTM and CDR2 ANQGSEA. Trimming removed 0 bases at V and 2 bases at J, with 12 bases between. CDR3 length: 15 amino acids.

This sequence joins TRBV5-6 and TRBJ2-7, with D unclear. V was clipped by 3 bases and J by 7 bases, with 11 bases between them. Germline V gene data show CDR1 as SGHDT and CDR2 as YYEEEE. The CDR3 loop spans 12 amino acids. This chain's CDR3 is CASSSVGVEQYF. The CDR3, as DNA: TGTGCCAGCAGCTCAGTTGGGGTGGAGCAGTACTTC.

Concerning this clone: Other nucleotide sequences from this sample produce the same CDR3. The chain has TRBV2 and TRBJ2-3; no firm D call. This CDR3 comprises 13 residues. Per germline, CDR1 SNHLY and CDR2 FYNNEI. V lost 6 bases to trimming and J lost 0 bases, with 7 bases between them. Here the CDR3 reads CASRGSSTDTQYF. The CDR3 DNA reads as TGTGCCAGCAGGGGGTCTAGCACAGATACGCAGTATTTT.

The chain is built from TRBV19 and TRBJ2-1; TRBD2 matches 8 bases. From germline, CDR1 is LNHDA and CDR2 SQIVND (reference sequence). Trimming at V came to 3 bases and at J to 3 bases, leaving 10 bases not matched to a gene. This CDR3 has 17 residues. The DNA for the CDR3 is TGTGCCAGTAGTATCGGGGGTCCTAGCGGGTTCTACAATGAGCAGTTCTTC. Its protein product is CASSIGGPSGFYNEQFF.

The rearrangement uses TRBV10-3 and TRBJ2-7, with a weak D call TRBD1 (5 bases). Germline CDR1 ENHRY, CDR2 SYGVKD. This CDR3 region has 15 residues. Trimming left V 3 bases short and J 2 bases short, with 14 bases between. This chain's CDR3 is CAISDPRLGAYEQYF. The CDR3 coding sequence is TGTGCCATCAGTGACCCTAGGCTAGGGGCCTACGAGCAGTACTTC.

This rearrangement joins TRBV5-1 to TRBJ2-7, with 9 bases fitting TRBD1. Unmatched junction bases numbered 9, after V lost 7 bases and J lost 1 base. The CDR3 loop spans 15 amino acids. The germline V gene has CDR1 SGHRS and CDR2 YFSETQ. CDR3 amino acids: CASHLDRGNSYEQYF. CDR3 sequence (DNA): TGCGCCAGCCACCTGGACAGGGGAAATTCCTACGAGCAGTACTTC.

With respect to this clone: Being one base from a much bigger clone, this may be a read error. Additional DNA sequences in this sample encode the identical CDR3. This sequence joins TRBV13 and TRBJ2-2; D remains unclear. Germline CDR1 PRHDT, CDR2 FYEKMQ (reference sequence). The CDR3 covers 13 residues. Trimming removed 0 bases at V and 1 base at J, with 0 bases between. Here the CDR3 reads CASSLGNTGELFF. Here the CDR3 DNA reads TGTGCCAGCAGCTTAGGGAACACCGGGGAGCTGTTTTTT.

This clone has just one count. This chain links TRBV7-6 with TRBJ1-1; D gene unclear. V was shortened by 6 bases and J by 3 bases, with 17 bases between the two germline ends. This CDR3 is built from 15 residues. Germline-derived CDR1 and CDR2 are SGHVS and FNYEAQ. The DNA of the CDR3 is TGTGCCAGCAGATTAACAGCGAACCAGGACACTGAAGCTTTCTTT. It specifies CASRLTANQDTEAFF.

This chain uses TRBV5-5 with TRBJ2-7; 12 nucleotides match TRBD2. V trimming: 4 bases; J trimming: 4 bases; junction bases outside the gene matches: 6. Germline values: CDR1 SGHKS, CDR2 YYEKEE (reference sequence). This CDR3 spans 15 amino acids. For the CDR3, the DNA is TGTGCCAGCAGCCCCCTAGCGGGAGGGCCGTACGAGCAGTACTTC. As protein: CASSPLAGGPYEQYF. Full variable domain (missing parts from reference TRBV5-5 and TRBJ2-7): DAGVTQSPTHLIKTRGQQVTLRCSPISGHKSVSWYQQVLGQGPQFIFQYYEKEERGRGNFPDRFSARQFPNYSSELNVNALLLGDSALYLCASSPLAGGPYEQYFGPGTRLTVT.

The chain combines TRBV2 with TRBJ2-7, with 8 positions matching TRBD1. Germline CDR1 is SNHLY and CDR2 is FYNNEI. CDR3 length: 13 amino acids. The trim removed 5 bases at V and 4 bases at J, leaving 4 bases unmatched. CDR3 bases: TGTGCCAGCAGTCCGACAGGGGATTACGAGCAGTACTTC. This sequence encodes CASSPTGDYEQYF.

A remark on this clone: This sample also contains other DNA sequences that code for the same CDR3. The chain employs TRBV6-1 and TRBJ2-7; D not certain. There are 11 residues in the CDR3. The germline V gene encodes CDR1 MNHNS and CDR2 SASEGT. Trimming took 6 bases from V and 4 from J, leaving 7 bases between them. This CDR3 reads CASRTGYEQYF. Written as DNA, the CDR3 is TGTGCCAGCAGGACGGGTTACGAGCAGTACTTC.

The chain has TRBV27 and TRBJ1-4; a possible D gene is TRBD1 (6 bases). The V end lost 5 bases, the J end lost 5 bases, and 15 bases lay between the germline ends. The CDR3 is 15 amino acids. From germline, CDR1 is MNHEY and CDR2 SMNVEV (reference sequence). This CDR3 reads CASSPRQDANEKLFF. As DNA, the CDR3 is TGTGCCAGCAGTCCCCGACAGGACGCGAATGAAAAACTGTTTTTT.

V is TRBV13 and J is TRBJ1-2; tentative D call: TRBD1 (5 bases). Germline CDR1 PRHDT, CDR2 FYEKMQ (reference sequence). V shed 6 bases and J shed 6 bases, with 5 bases lying between them. This CDR3 is 10 amino acids long. The CDR3 sequence: CASRGDGYTF. CDR3 DNA sequence: TGTGCCAGCAGGGGGGATGGCTACACCTTC.

V usage is TRBV11-3 and J usage is TRBJ2-7; the match to TRBD1 covers 10 bases. J was trimmed by 5 bases and V by 6 bases; bases with no gene match: 4. The germline V gene has CDR1 SGHNT and CDR2 YENEEA. CDR3 length: 13 residues. CDR3: CASRGQGSHEQYF. The CDR3 DNA reads as TGTGCCAGCAGGGGACAGGGGAGCCACGAGCAGTACTTC.

V and J are TRBV6-1 and TRBJ2-7; D assignment may be TRBD1 or TRBD2 (5 bases each). Per germline, CDR1 MNHNS and CDR2 SASEGT. The CDR3 runs to 20 residues. V lost 4 bases and J 7 bases, leaving 35 bases between the germline ends. For the CDR3, the DNA is TGTGCCAGCAGTGCTACTATACTAACGTGGGGGACGGCGAGGCCTACTGAGCAGTACTTC. Amino acids: CASSATILTWGTARPTEQYF.

The chain joins TRBV28 to TRBJ1-1; D is perhaps TRBD1 (5 bases). In germline, CDR1 is MDHEN, CDR2 SYDVKM. V was pared by 3 bases and J by 4 bases, with 15 bases between. This CDR3 has 15 residues. The CDR3 region has the DNA TGTGCCAGCAGTTTTAGGGGAATTCTGGTCACTGAAGCTTTCTTT. Translated: CASSFRGILVTEAFF.

This chain links TRBV12-5 with TRBJ2-3, with no clear D. The V gene lost 1 base and the J gene lost 5 bases, with 4 bases spanning the gap. The germline V gene has CDR1 LGHNT and CDR2 FRNRAP. This CDR3 has 12 residues. CDR3 amino acids: CASGLEGDTQYF. The CDR3 DNA sequence: TGTGCTAGTGGTTTGGAGGGAGATACGCAGTATTTT. The variable domain in full, with the rest retrieved from reference TRBV12-5 and TRBJ2-3, is DARVTQTPRHKVTEMGQEVTMRCQPILGHNTVFWYRQTMMQGLELLAYFRNRAPLDDSGMPKDRFSAEMPDATLATLKIQPSEPRDSAVYFCASGLEGDTQYFGPGTRLTVL.

The chain joins TRBV5-1 to TRBJ1-4, with D possibly being TRBD1 (5 bases). The germline V gene encodes CDR1 SGHRS and CDR2 YFSETQ. This CDR3 has 14 residues. V was clipped by 5 bases and J by 3 bases, with 11 bases between them. The CDR3, as DNA: TGCGCCAGCAGAGGACGGGACTCTAATGAAAAACTGTTTTTT. This encodes CASRGRDSNEKLFF.

The rearrangement links TRBV27 to TRBJ2-1; D not resolved. CDR3 size: 14 residues. V lost 7 bases to trimming and J lost 2 bases, with 12 bases between them. The V gene's germline CDR1 is MNHEY and CDR2 SMNVEV (reference sequence). CDR3: CASIGMGTYNEQFF. Written as DNA, the CDR3 is TGTGCCAGCATTGGGATGGGAACCTACAATGAGCAGTTCTTC.

This chain uses TRBV4-1 with TRBJ1-4; D is perhaps TRBD1 (6 bases). The CDR3 runs to 16 residues. Deletions cut 0 bases from V and 7 bases from J, with 15 bases between. From germline, CDR1 is MGHRA and CDR2 YSYEKL. The CDR3 loop reads CASSQDGTPNGEKLFF. DNA for the CDR3: TGCGCCAGCAGCCAAGATGGGACACCAAACGGTGAAAAACTGTTTTTT.